The T cell receptor beta chain under discussion was sequenced for a study of Ad26.COV2.S vaccination and SARS-CoV-2 variants. Whole-study results and caveats: Vaccine recipients surpassed placebo recipients in spike-specific TCR breadth. Marked by substantial breadth, spike-specific CD8+ and CD4+ T cell responses were reportedly seen after vaccination. Placebo recipients and vaccine recipients were similar in non-spike TCR breadth.

On this clone itself: What it binds is unknown. Other DNA sequences within the sample encode an identical CDR3.

Treatment noted: some 20 received Ad26.COV2.S at low or high dose, single or two shots; 5 received placebo; per-sample allocation not given. Sampling took place 63 days after the first vaccine or placebo injection. V lost 5 bases and J 4 bases, leaving 9 bases between the germline ends. The CDR3 spans 12 residues. From germline, CDR1 is SEHNR and CDR2 FQNEAQ (reference sequence). Libraries were prepared by immunoSEQ multiplex PCR; TCRdb keeps only in-frame clonotypes and omits some of them. The sample has a few hundred thousand clones, around nine tenths seen once. The chain recombines TRBV7-9 with TRBJ2-7; no definite D call. Specimen: peripheral blood, collected in a trial of Ad26.COV2.S vaccine versus placebo. The receptor comes from a person between 18 and 60 years old who received the Ad26.COV2.S COVID-19 vaccine or a placebo. CDR3 sequence: CASSRGPYEQYF. The CDR3 DNA follows: TGTGCCAGCAGCAGAGGACCTTACGAGCAGTACTTC.